This TCR beta chain was obtained from a study of Ad26.COV2.S vaccination and SARS-CoV-2 variants. The overall study: Intramuscular Ad26.COV2.S doses were given once or twice, 56 days apart.

Assay used: immunoSEQ multiplex PCR; TCRdb lists only in-frame clones, some missing. The data hold 300,000 to 350,000 clones, with about nine tenths observed a single time. Trimming took off 2 bases at V and 1 base at J, with 2 bases between the two ends. CDR1 is SQVTM and CDR2 is ANQGSEA in the germline V gene. This CDR3 region has 12 residues. The treatment here: roughly 18 received Ad26.COV2.S at low or high dose, single or two shots; 5 received placebo; per-sample allocation not given. Day 63 following the first vaccine or placebo injection was when the samples were taken. This sample comprised peripheral blood, obtained in a trial of Ad26.COV2.S vaccine versus placebo. The sequence came from a person aged 18-60 years who received the Ad26.COV2.S COVID-19 vaccine or a placebo. The rearrangement links TRBV29-1 to TRBJ2-2; no firm D call. CDR3 amino acids: CSVELNTGELFF. CDR3 in DNA: TGCAGCGTTGAACTGAACACCGGGGAGCTGTTTTTT.